This TCR beta chain was recorded in a study of cytomegalovirus exposure and HLA in healthy donors. Study results and caveats: Donor immune exposure was known only as CMV serostatus.

The PCR made use of 60 Vbeta and 13 Jbeta primers. Some clones are missing from TCRdb's copy, which holds only in-frame ones; the method was immunoSEQ multiplex PCR. The table has roughly 200,000 clones, roughly 85% seen once. This clone appeared a few times. Its antigen remains unidentified. Germline lookup yields CDR1 SGHRS and CDR2 YFSETQ. The ends were cut back, 3 bases at V and 4 bases at J, with 13 bases in the middle. The CDR3 is 14 amino acids. Input material: PBMCs. The sequence derives from a woman aged 45 to 65 in good health and CMV-seronegative. V is TRBV5-1 and J is TRBJ1-2, with D possibly being TRBD1 (6 bases). CDR3 region: CASSSKQGSYGYTF. CDR3 nucleotide sequence: TGCGCCAGCAGCTCTAAACAGGGAAGCTATGGCTACACCTTC.